The 6 T cell receptor beta chains in this list originate from one sample, sequenced in a study of blood T cell repertoires in COVID-19. Clones were sequenced by immunoSEQ multiplex PCR, and TCRdb holds only the in-frame ones, with some missing. The repertoire has approximately 71,000 clones, 65% to 80% of them found once; the top ten carry around 27%. Sequenced input: peripheral blood. All receptors come from a man aged 55 to 70 with active or convalescent COVID-19.

In nucleotides, the CDR3 is TGTGCCAGCAGTGGGGACTGTGGCACGGGGGAGCTGTTTTTT. Translation: CASSGDCGTGELFF. The J gene is TRBJ2-2, the V gene TRBV6-7; D possibly corresponds to TRBD2 (6 bases). TRBV6-7 is marked as an open reading frame, function uncertain. The CDR3 contains 14 residues. V was pared by 5 bases and J by 8 bases, with 15 bases between.

V gene TRBV11-3 combines with J gene TRBJ1-3; maybe TRBD1 (5 bases). There are 14 residues in the CDR3. Germline-derived CDR1 and CDR2 are SGHNT and YENEEA. Trimming pared 4 bases from V and 1 base from J, leaving 8 bases between. CDR3 nucleotide sequence: TGTGCCAGCAGCTCCGGGGGATCTGGAAACACCATATATTTT. As protein: CASSSGGSGNTIYF.

The chain links TRBV5-1 to TRBJ2-5; no clear D gene. Germline-derived CDR1 and CDR2 are SGHRS and YFSETQ. The CDR3 contains 11 residues. The V end lost 3 bases, the J end lost 4 bases, and 4 bases lay between the germline ends. CDR3 DNA: TGCGCCAGCAGCTCGGGAGAGACCCAGTACTTC. Protein: CASSSGETQYF.

This clone was detected once. J is TRBJ1-3 and V is TRBV4-3, with D uncertain. Germline V gene data show CDR1 as LGHNA and CDR2 as YSLEER. The CDR3 contains 16 residues. Trimming stripped 1 base from V and 2 bases from J, with 12 bases between. DNA for the CDR3: TGCGCCAGCAGCCAAGTGTGGGGAGCTGCTGGAAACACCATATATTTT. It specifies CASSQVWGAAGNTIYF.

The chain carries TRBV27 and TRBJ2-7, with D possibly TRBD1 on 6 matching bases. There are 15 residues in the CDR3. Germline CDR1 is MNHEY and CDR2 is SMNVEV (reference sequence). Deletions cut 2 bases from V and 2 bases from J, with 13 bases between. CDR3 DNA: TGTGCCAGCAGTTTAATAGGACAGCCGACCTACGAGCAGTACTTC. Translated: CASSLIGQPTYEQYF.

The sample holds a few counts of this clone. The chain recombines TRBV10-3 with TRBJ2-5; possible D gene TRBD1, 5 bases. The CDR3 has 14 amino acids. Trimming took 4 bases from V and 0 from J, leaving 9 bases between them. The germline CDR1 and CDR2 sequences are ENHRY and SYGVKD. CDR3 amino acids: CAISGTLNQETQYF. CDR3 nucleotides: TGTGCCATCAGTGGGACACTAAACCAAGAGACCCAGTACTTC.